Included here is one T cell receptor (beta chain) sequence, with context. The data belong to a study of cytomegalovirus exposure and HLA in healthy donors. With 60 Vbeta and 13 Jbeta primers, the PCR was carried out. The protocol was immunoSEQ multiplex PCR, while the TCRdb copy is restricted to in-frame clones and leaves out a portion. The repertoire holds 40,000 to 55,000 clones, with 65% to 85% as singletons. Trimming removed 4 bases from V and 3 bases from J, with 10 bases in between. The CDR3 totals 13 residues. CDR1 and CDR2 from the germline V gene are SNHLY and FYNNEI. The source material was PBMCs. This TCR came from a man younger than 30 in good health and CMV-seronegative. The chain carries TRBV2 and TRBJ2-7, with D perhaps matching TRBD2 (6 bases). CDR3 DNA sequence: TGTGCCAGCAGTGCCGGGGAGGACTACGAGCAGTACTTC. As protein: CASSAGEDYEQYF. The entire variable domain, with the rest obtained from reference TRBV2 and TRBJ2-7, is as follows: EPEVTQTPSHQVTQMGQEVILRCVPISNHLYFYWYRQILGQKVEFLVSFYNNEISEKSEIFDDQFSVERPDGSNFTLKIRSTKLEDSAMYFCASSAGEDYEQYFGPGTRLTVT.